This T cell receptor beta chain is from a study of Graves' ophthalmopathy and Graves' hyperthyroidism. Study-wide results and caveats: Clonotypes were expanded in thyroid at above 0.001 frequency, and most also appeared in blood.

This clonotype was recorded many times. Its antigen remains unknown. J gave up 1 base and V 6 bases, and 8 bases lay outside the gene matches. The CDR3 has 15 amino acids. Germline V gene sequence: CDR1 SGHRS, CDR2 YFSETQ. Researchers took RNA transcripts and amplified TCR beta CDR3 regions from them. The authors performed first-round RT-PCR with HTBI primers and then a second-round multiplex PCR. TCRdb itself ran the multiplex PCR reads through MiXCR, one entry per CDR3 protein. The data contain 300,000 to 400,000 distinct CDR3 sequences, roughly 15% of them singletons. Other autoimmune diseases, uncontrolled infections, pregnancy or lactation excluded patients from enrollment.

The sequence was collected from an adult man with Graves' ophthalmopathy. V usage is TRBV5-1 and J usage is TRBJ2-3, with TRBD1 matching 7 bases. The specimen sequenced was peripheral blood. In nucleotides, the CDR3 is TGCGCCAGCAACGGGCAGGGGGTTCGCACAGATACGCAGTATTTT. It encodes CASNGQGVRTDTQYF.